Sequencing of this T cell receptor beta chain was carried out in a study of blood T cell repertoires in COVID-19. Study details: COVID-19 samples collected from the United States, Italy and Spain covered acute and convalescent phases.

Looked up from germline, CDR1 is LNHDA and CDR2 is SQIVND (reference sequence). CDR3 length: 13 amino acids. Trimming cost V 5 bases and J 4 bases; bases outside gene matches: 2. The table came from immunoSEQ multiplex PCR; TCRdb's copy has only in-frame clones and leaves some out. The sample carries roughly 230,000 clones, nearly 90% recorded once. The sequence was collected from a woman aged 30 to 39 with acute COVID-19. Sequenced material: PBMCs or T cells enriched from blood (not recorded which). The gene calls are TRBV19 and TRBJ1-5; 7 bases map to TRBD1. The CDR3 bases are TGTGCCAGTAGTCAACAGGGGAATCAGCCCCAGCATTTT. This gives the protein CASSQQGNQPQHF.